This TCR beta chain was sequenced for a study of identical twins. The CDR3 loop spans 15 amino acids. V was trimmed by 5 bases and J by 8 bases, leaving 18 bases between them. CDR1 is MNHEY, CDR2 SMNVEV, per germline (reference sequence). MiXCR, run by TCRdb on the 5' RACE reads, gives a single entry per CDR3 protein. The table records some 1,600,000 distinct CDR3 sequences, more than 30% of them present only once. This clonotype was seen a few times. This clonotype was obtained from a newborn girl in good health. The sequenced material came from cord blood. This sequence joins TRBV27 and TRBJ1-4; a possible D gene is TRBD1 (6 bases). CDR3 in DNA: TGTGCCAGCAGTAGATTCAGGGGCAAAGGGGAAAAACTGTTTTTT. It translates to CASSRFRGKGEKLFF.